The TCR beta chain described here comes from a study of OX40 agonist ivuxolimab in advanced cancers. Study overall: Patients enrolled in dose escalation were diagnosed with hepatocellular carcinoma, melanoma, renal cell or head and neck cancer.

The germline V gene has CDR1 SGHTS and CDR2 YDEGEE. The CDR3 runs to 14 residues. V was shortened by 5 bases and J by 8 bases, with 19 bases between the two germline ends. Method: immunoSEQ multiplex PCR; TCRdb's copy keeps in-frame clones and lacks some. The data hold tens of thousands of clones, with around nine tenths observed a single time. A note on this clone: What it recognizes is unknown.

General study results and limits: No determination was made of the antigen specificity of the expanded peripheral T cells.

This TCR derives from an adult with an advanced solid tumor such as melanoma, head and neck, liver or kidney cancer. The input for sequencing was CD4+ or CD8+ T cells sorted from blood, taken in a trial of the OX40 agonist ivuxolimab. The chain employs TRBV5-8 and TRBJ1-2, with a tentative D call TRBD1 (5 bases). CDR3 sequence: CASSEGRDRQGYTF. In DNA, the CDR3 is TGTGCCAGCAGTGAGGGTCGGGACCGCCAAGGCTACACCTTC.